This entry concerns a single T cell receptor beta chain. Its antigen is currently unknown. Sequenced by immunoSEQ multiplex PCR; TCRdb stores in-frame clones only, minus some. The data contain about 79,000 clones, roughly 74% of them seen just once; the ten biggest clones take up approximately 1.7%. This sample stems from a study of vaccination effects on CD4 cells after COVID-19. Notes on the study in general: Late post-vaccination samples showed marked contraction of infection- and vaccine-induced clones.

Prior to sequencing, the ViraFEST assay stimulated PBMC with viral peptide pools, which expanded the antigen-specific CD4+ T cells. CD4+ T cells were isolated after about nine days of culture. The culture medium for a few million PBMC per well included roughly 10 IU/ml IL-2 and roughly 10 ug/ml peptides. The CDR3 has 16 amino acids. V lost 3 bases, J lost 8 bases, and 19 bases lay in between. CDR1 and CDR2 from the germline V gene are KGHSH and LQKENI. The chain uses TRBV18 and TRBJ1-4; TRBD1 might be the D (6 bases). The starting material was CD4+ T cells from PBMCs cultured with HCoV-229E spike peptides, obtained before COVID-19 vaccination. The sequence derives from a human donor who received a COVID-19 vaccine. The CDR3: CASSPTTGGIEEKLFF. CDR3 bases: TGTGCCAGCTCACCGACCACCGGGGGCATAGAAGAAAAACTGTTTTTT.